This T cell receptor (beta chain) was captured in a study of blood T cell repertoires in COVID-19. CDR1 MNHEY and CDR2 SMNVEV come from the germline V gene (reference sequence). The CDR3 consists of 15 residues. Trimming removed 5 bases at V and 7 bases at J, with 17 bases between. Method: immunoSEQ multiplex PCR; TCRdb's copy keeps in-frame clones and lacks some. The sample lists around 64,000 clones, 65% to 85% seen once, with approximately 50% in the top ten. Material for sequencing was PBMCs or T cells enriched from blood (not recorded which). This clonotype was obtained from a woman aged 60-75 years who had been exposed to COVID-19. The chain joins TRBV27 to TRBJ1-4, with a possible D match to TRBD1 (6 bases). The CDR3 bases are TGTGCCAGCAGTCCCGTCACAGGGTATAGTGAAAAACTGTTTTTT. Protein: CASSPVTGYSEKLFF.